The present entry profiles one T cell receptor (beta chain) with its context. Antigen specificity is unknown. The data were taken from a study of cytomegalovirus exposure and HLA in healthy donors. In the study overall: The approximately 120 validation repertoires were produced on the same platform as the 700 or so repertoires of the first cohort. This was reported in a later analysis. Broader study findings: In vitro work confirmed that three CMV-associated chains recognize CMV antigens.

Clones were read by immunoSEQ multiplex PCR, and TCRdb kept only the in-frame ones, dropping some. The repertoire holds tens of thousands of clones, with about 90% as singletons. The V gene lost 6 bases and the J gene lost 5 bases, with 17 bases spanning the gap. This CDR3 contains 14 residues. Germline loops: CDR1 MNHEY, CDR2 SMNVEV (reference sequence). Separate from the roughly 720-subject first cohort was the approximately 120-subject validation cohort, to which the donors belonged. This receptor was identified in a woman younger than 30 in good health and CMV-seropositive. J is TRBJ2-7 and V is TRBV27; D might be TRBD1 (5 bases). The sequencing input was PBMCs. The CDR3 sequence: CASSRQPVGNEQYF. The CDR3 DNA is TGTGCCAGCAGCCGACAGCCAGTGGGGAACGAGCAGTACTTC.